What follows are 27 T cell receptor beta chains derived from one specimen sequenced in a study of shared clonotypes between healthy human individuals. Profiled with immunoSEQ multiplex PCR; TCRdb holds only in-frame clones, not every one. The table has around 2.1 million clones, about 92% seen once. CD45RO-negative CD8 cells positively selected for CCR7 made up the naive population, which excluded terminally differentiated effector memory CD45RA+ cells. The sequencing input was naive CD8+ T cells from PBMCs. These receptors all stem from a man aged 18 to 29 in good health. Some clones in this sample may be carry-over from other donors' samples.

The chain carries TRBV6-6 and TRBJ2-3; no clear D. Germline V lookup: CDR1 MNHNY, CDR2 SVGAGI (reference sequence). V was pared by 0 bases and J by 4 bases, with 8 bases between. This CDR3 region has 14 residues. As DNA, the CDR3 is TGTGCCAGCAGTTACTCGCCTCGGGCAGATACGCAGTATTTT. Its translation: CASSYSPRADTQYF.

The chain couples TRBV9 to TRBJ2-1, with TRBD2 matching over 8 bases. The CDR3 covers 16 residues. V was pared by 3 bases and J by 1 base, with 6 bases of the junction left unmatched. The germline gives CDR1 SGDLS, CDR2 YYNGEE. This chain's CDR3 is CASSAREGWSYNEQFF. In nucleotides, the CDR3 is TGTGCCAGCAGCGCACGGGAGGGGTGGTCCTACAATGAGCAGTTCTTC. Looking up the rest from reference TRBV9 and TRBJ2-1 gives the full variable domain: DSGVTQTPKHLITATGQRVTLRCSPRSGDLSVYWYQQSLDQGLQFLIQYYNGEERAKGNILERFSAQQFPDLHSELNLSSLELGDSALYFCASSAREGWSYNEQFFGPGTRLTVL.

This clone appeared a few times. Distinct nucleotide sequences in the sample also encode this CDR3. This chain uses TRBV7-9 with TRBJ1-2, with D tentatively TRBD1 (6 bases). Germline-derived CDR1 and CDR2 are SEHNR and FQNEAQ (reference sequence). The CDR3 is 12 amino acids. V shed 6 bases and J shed 7 bases, with 12 bases lying between them. The CDR3 sequence is CASSSYRVGYTF. In DNA, the CDR3 is TGTGCCAGCAGTTCGTACAGGGTTGGCTACACCTTC.

The rearrangement links TRBV5-1 to TRBJ1-1, with TRBD1 as a possible D gene (6 bases). Trimming cost V 4 bases and J 7 bases, with 23 bases left between them. The germline CDR1 and CDR2 sequences are SGHRS and YFSETQ. The CDR3 sequence is 16 residues long. The CDR3 nucleotides read TGCGCCAGCAGCCCCGGCCGGGGGCGCCAAGGTATTGAAGCTTTCTTT. Amino acids: CASSPGRGRQGIEAFF.

The gene calls are TRBV4-1 and TRBJ2-7; D not resolved. This CDR3 is 14 amino acids long. V was pared by 4 bases and J by 3 bases, with 13 bases between. CDR1 MGHRA and CDR2 YSYEKL come from the germline V gene. In nucleotides, the CDR3 is TGCGCCAGCAGCCCCTTGAGTACCTACTACGAGCAGTACTTC. It yields the protein CASSPLSTYYEQYF.

The chain employs TRBV9 and TRBJ2-1; the match to TRBD2 covers 10 bases. The CDR3 covers 20 residues. Germline loops: CDR1 SGDLS, CDR2 YYNGEE. Trimming took 0 bases from V and 0 from J; bases not matched to a gene: 12. The CDR3 coding sequence is TGTGCCAGCAGCGTAGCGGCCGTCTGGGCTAGCGGGAGCTCCTACAATGAGCAGTTCTTC. This codes for CASSVAAVWASGSSYNEQFF.

The V and J genes are TRBV9 and TRBJ1-1; D is possibly TRBD1 (5 bases). Germline V gene data show CDR1 as SGDLS and CDR2 as YYNGEE. Trimming cost V 2 bases and J 9 bases, with 14 bases left between them. CDR3 length: 13 residues. The CDR3 DNA reads as TGTGCCAGCAGCGTTGGAGGGGCGGGGAAAGCTTTCTTT. This sequence encodes CASSVGGAGKAFF. Looking up the rest from reference TRBV9 and TRBJ1-1 gives the full variable domain: DSGVTQTPKHLITATGQRVTLRCSPRSGDLSVYWYQQSLDQGLQFLIQYYNGEERAKGNILERFSAQQFPDLHSELNLSSLELGDSALYFCASSVGGAGKAFFGQGTRLTVV.

The chain employs TRBV19 and TRBJ1-1, with D maybe TRBD1 (6 bases). This CDR3 is 14 amino acids long. Germline-derived CDR1 and CDR2 are LNHDA and SQIVND (reference sequence). The germline V and J ends were trimmed by 6 bases and 4 bases, with 15 bases remaining between them. DNA for the CDR3: TGTGCCAGTAGCTATAGGGGGTCGGGCACTGAAGCTTTCTTT. It is translated as CASSYRGSGTEAFF.

The chain carries TRBV27 and TRBJ2-4, with D perhaps matching TRBD1 or TRBD2 (6 bases each). CDR3 length: 14 amino acids. Trimming removed 5 bases from V and 7 bases from J, with 15 bases in between. Per germline, CDR1 MNHEY and CDR2 SMNVEV (reference sequence). The CDR3 coding sequence is TGTGCCAGCAGTCCGAGGGGGGATGGGAACATTCAGTACTTC. It yields the protein CASSPRGDGNIQYF.

The chain's CDR3 is CASSLAGRNYGYTF. CDR3 nucleotides: TGTGCCAGCAGTCTCGCGGGACGGAACTATGGCTACACCTTC. V gene TRBV27 combines with J gene TRBJ1-2; tentatively, D is TRBD1 (5 bases). Deletions cut 5 bases from V and 2 bases from J, with 12 bases between. Germline CDR1 reads MNHEY; CDR2 reads SMNVEV (reference sequence). The CDR3 runs to 14 residues.

The J gene is TRBJ1-3, the V gene TRBV7-9; 8 nucleotides agree with TRBD1. Germline V CDR1 and CDR2: SEHNR, FQNEAQ (reference sequence). V lost 5 bases, J lost 4 bases, and 10 bases stayed unmatched. The CDR3 contains 16 residues. CDR3 protein: CASSQTRTGIGNTIYF. The CDR3, as DNA: TGTGCCAGCAGCCAAACCAGGACAGGGATCGGAAACACCATATATTTT.

V gene TRBV11-2 combines with J gene TRBJ2-2; the match to TRBD1 covers 9 bases. The germline V gene encodes CDR1 SGHAT and CDR2 FQNNGV. The CDR3 has 18 amino acids. J lost 5 bases, V lost 4 bases, and 14 bases had no gene match. Here the CDR3 DNA reads TGTGCCAGCAGCTCACGGAACCGACAGGGGGATTGGACCGGGGAGCTGTTTTTT. This gives the protein CASSSRNRQGDWTGELFF.

A word on this clone: Distinct nucleotide sequences in the sample also encode this CDR3. V usage is TRBV28 and J usage is TRBJ2-7; D possibly matches TRBD1 or TRBD2 (5 bases each). The germline gives CDR1 MDHEN, CDR2 SYDVKM. This CDR3 contains 14 residues. The V and J ends lost 2 bases and 3 bases respectively, with 11 bases between them. CDR3 in amino acids: CASSLRDGLYEQYF. DNA for the CDR3: TGTGCCAGCAGTTTACGGGACGGGCTCTACGAGCAGTACTTC.

The chain uses TRBV5-1 and TRBJ2-7; D is perhaps TRBD1 (6 bases). Germline lookup yields CDR1 SGHRS and CDR2 YFSETQ. Trimming removed 4 bases at V and 4 bases at J, with 12 bases between. The CDR3 length is 13 residues. Here the CDR3 reads CASSQDRIYEQYF. Here the CDR3 DNA reads TGCGCCAGCAGCCAGGACAGAATATACGAGCAGTACTTC. The full variable domain, completed using reference TRBV5-1 and TRBJ2-7, is KAGVTQTPRYLIKTRGQQVTLSCSPISGHRSVSWYQQTPGQGLQFLFEYFSETQRNKGNFPGRFSGRQFSNSRSEMNVSTLELGDSALYLCASSQDRIYEQYFGPGTRLTVT.

In its sample, this clone was seen a few times. V is TRBV5-6 and J is TRBJ1-1, with 7 bases that match TRBD1. This CDR3 is built from 14 residues. Germline CDR1 reads SGHDT; CDR2 reads YYEEEE. V lost 5 bases to trimming and J lost 0 bases; unmatched junction nucleotides: 4. The CDR3 DNA is TGTGCCAGCAGTCAACAGGGGATGAACACTGAAGCTTTCTTT. Translated: CASSQQGMNTEAFF.

This chain connects TRBV28 to TRBJ1-5; 7 bases map to TRBD1. CDR1 is MDHEN and CDR2 is SYDVKM in the germline V gene. The CDR3 has 15 residues. The trim removed 10 bases at V and 7 bases at J, leaving 16 bases unmatched. In DNA form, the CDR3 reads TGTGCCACTTGGGAAGCAGGGGGGACCGGGCAGCCCCAGCATTTT. Amino acid sequence: CATWEAGGTGQPQHF.

This clone occurred once. This CDR3 reads CATSRGTGEAQYF. The CDR3 DNA reads as TGTGCCACCAGCAGAGGGACAGGGGAGGCCCAGTACTTC. The J gene is TRBJ2-5, the V gene TRBV15; the match to TRBD1 covers 9 bases. The length of the CDR3 is 13 residues. The V segment lost 1 base and the J segment 9 bases; nucleotides outside the gene matches: 3. Germline V lookup: CDR1 LNHNV, CDR2 YYDKDF (reference sequence). Full variable domain (missing parts from reference TRBV15 and TRBJ2-5): DAMVIQNPRYQVTQFGKPVTLSCSQTLNHNVMYWYQQKSSQAPKLLFHYYDKDFNNEADTPDNFQSRRPNTSFCFLDIRSPGLGDTAMYLCATSRGTGEAQYFGPGTRLLVL.

The chain is built from TRBV27 and TRBJ2-3, with no clear D. The CDR3 has 16 amino acids. Trimming pared 5 bases from V and 0 bases from J, leaving 15 bases between. Germline-derived CDR1 and CDR2 are MNHEY and SMNVEV (reference sequence). This CDR3 is CASSPHDSASTDTQYF. CDR3 bases: TGTGCCAGCAGTCCCCACGATAGTGCTAGCACAGATACGCAGTATTTT.

J is TRBJ2-5 and V is TRBV4-3, with 8 nucleotides matching TRBD1. The germline CDR1 and CDR2 sequences are LGHNA and YSLEER. CDR3 length: 15 amino acids. V dropped 1 base and J dropped 5; count of bases not matched to a gene: 6. The DNA of the CDR3 is TGCGCCAGCAGCCAAGGCCAGGGGGCTCTGGAGACCCAGTACTTC. It specifies CASSQGQGALETQYF.

The chain employs TRBV6-1 and TRBJ2-7; D is unclear. There are 15 residues in the CDR3. V was clipped by 5 bases and J by 0 bases, with 14 bases between them. Germline CDR1 is MNHNS and CDR2 is SASEGT. The CDR3: CASSKSGIFSYEQYF. The DNA for the CDR3 is TGTGCCAGCAGTAAATCGGGTATTTTCTCCTACGAGCAGTACTTC.

The chain recombines TRBV29-1 with TRBJ2-1, with 11 bases aligning to TRBD1. The CDR3 is 15 amino acids. Germline CDR1 reads SQVTM; CDR2 reads ANQGSEA. The trim removed 5 bases at V and 4 bases at J, leaving 7 bases unmatched. The CDR3 bases are TGCAGCGTTACCAAAGGGACAGGGGGATACAATGAGCAGTTCTTC. Its translation is CSVTKGTGGYNEQFF.

The rearrangement uses TRBV7-9 and TRBJ2-5; 12 bases are shared with TRBD2. After removal of 7 bases from V and 3 bases from J, the junction contained 6 bases not matched to a gene. Germline lookup yields CDR1 SEHNR and CDR2 FQNEAQ (reference sequence). This CDR3 is built from 15 residues. The CDR3 DNA sequence: TGTGCCAGCAACAACCGACTAGCGGGAGAAGAGACCCAGTACTTC. It is translated as CASNNRLAGEETQYF.

V usage is TRBV7-9 and J usage is TRBJ2-3; possible D gene TRBD2, 5 bases. The germline V gene encodes CDR1 SEHNR and CDR2 FQNEAQ (reference sequence). The CDR3 runs to 15 residues. V was pared by 5 bases and J by 2 bases, with 14 bases between. This CDR3 is CASSRHLANTDTQYF. The CDR3 bases are TGTGCCAGCAGCCGACACCTAGCAAACACAGATACGCAGTATTTT.

This sequence joins TRBV10-1 and TRBJ2-5; tentative D call: TRBD2 (6 bases). The CDR3 runs 19 residues. The germline CDR1 and CDR2 sequences are WNHNN and SYGVQD (reference sequence). V dropped 5 bases and J dropped 1 base, with 26 bases sitting between them. DNA of the CDR3: TGCGCCAGCAGTTTGTTGGGGGAGGTCCGGGTGGTTCGCCAAGAGACCCAGTACTTC. It translates to CASSLLGEVRVVRQETQYF.

With regard to this clone: Other DNA sequences in this specimen translate into the identical CDR3. CDR3 in DNA: TGTGCCAGCAGTTACGGGACTAGCGTATACAATGAGCAGTTCTTC. Its translation: CASSYGTSVYNEQFF. This chain uses TRBV28 with TRBJ2-1, with 10 positions matching TRBD2. V lost 4 bases, J lost 4 bases, and 4 bases stayed unmatched. The V gene's germline CDR1 is MDHEN and CDR2 SYDVKM. There are 15 residues in the CDR3.

The chain employs TRBV7-9 and TRBJ2-1; tentative D call: TRBD2 (6 bases). CDR1 and CDR2 (germline): SEHNR, FQNEAQ (reference sequence). This CDR3 spans 16 amino acids. With 4 bases removed from V and 3 bases from J, the gap between germline ends came to 16 bases. DNA of the CDR3: TGTGCCAGCAGCTCCAGACTAGACCCCATCTACAATGAGCAGTTCTTC. Translation gives CASSSRLDPIYNEQFF.

This chain joins TRBV4-3 and TRBJ2-3, with 8 nucleotides matching TRBD2. The V segment lost 0 bases and the J segment 1 base; nucleotides outside the gene matches: 9. Germline CDR1 reads LGHNA; CDR2 reads YSLEER. The CDR3 spans 18 residues. CDR3 bases: TGCGCCAGCAGCCAAGATCTGATTTGGCGGGAGGGCACAGATACGCAGTATTTT. It translates to CASSQDLIWREGTDTQYF.